Presented here are 2 T cell receptor beta chains from one specimen sequenced in a study of T cell responses to AZD1222 COVID-19 vaccine. Assay: immunoSEQ multiplex PCR; the TCRdb copy retains only in-frame clones and omits some. The data hold 200,000 or so clones, with about 94% observed a single time. Source: peripheral blood, taken 28 days after the second AZD1222 dose. These receptors all stem from an adult who received the AZD1222 COVID-19 vaccine.

The rearrangement uses TRBV5-4 and TRBJ2-1, with a tentative D call TRBD1 (5 bases). The CDR3 runs 14 residues. The ends were cut back, 6 bases at V and 0 bases at J, with 10 bases in the middle. Germline V gene sequence: CDR1 SGHNT, CDR2 YYREEE (reference sequence). CDR3 coding DNA: TGTGCCAGCACCCTCCAGGGCTCCTACAATGAGCAGTTCTTC. Translating it yields CASTLQGSYNEQFF.

V gene TRBV12-3 or TRBV12-4 combines with J gene TRBJ1-1; tentatively, D is TRBD1 (5 bases). The V end was cut by 3 bases, the J end by 4 bases, with 9 bases between. The CDR3 contains 13 residues. CDR3 sequence (DNA): TGTGCCAGCAGTTTTGGGGGTTCCACTGAAGCTTTCTTT. It translates to CASSFGGSTEAFF.